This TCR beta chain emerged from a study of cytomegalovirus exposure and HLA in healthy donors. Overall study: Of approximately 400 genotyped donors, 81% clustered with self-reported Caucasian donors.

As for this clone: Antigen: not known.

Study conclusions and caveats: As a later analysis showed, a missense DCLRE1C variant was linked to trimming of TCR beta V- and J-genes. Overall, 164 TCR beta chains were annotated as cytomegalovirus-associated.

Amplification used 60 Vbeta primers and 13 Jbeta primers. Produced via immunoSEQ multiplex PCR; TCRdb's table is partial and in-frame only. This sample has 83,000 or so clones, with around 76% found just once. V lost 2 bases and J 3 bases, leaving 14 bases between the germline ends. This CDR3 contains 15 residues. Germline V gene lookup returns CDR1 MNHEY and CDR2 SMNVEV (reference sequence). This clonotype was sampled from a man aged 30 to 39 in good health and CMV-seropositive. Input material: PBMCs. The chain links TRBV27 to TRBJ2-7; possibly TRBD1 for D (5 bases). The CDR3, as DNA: TGTGCCAGCAGTTTAGGGTGGACAACAAACTACGAGCAGTACTTC. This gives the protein CASSLGWTTNYEQYF.